This T cell receptor (beta chain) stems from a study of shared clonotypes between healthy human individuals. Here immunoSEQ multiplex PCR was the method, and the copy in TCRdb shows in-frame clones only, minus some. The sample holds around 340,000 clones, less than 85% seen once. CDR1 MNHEY and CDR2 SMNVEV come from the germline V gene (reference sequence). This CDR3 region has 16 residues. The V and J ends lost 4 bases and 0 bases, in that order; junction bases with no gene match: 8. Sequencing used memory CD4+ T cells sorted from blood. Sample subset: CD45RA-negative fraction. This clonotype was sampled from a man aged 30 to 45 in good health. The V and J genes are TRBV27 and TRBJ2-7; 8 bases line up with TRBD2. CDR3 loop: CASSSLSLAGSYEQYF. CDR3 coding DNA: TGTGCCAGCAGTTCCCTCTCCCTAGCGGGCTCCTACGAGCAGTACTTC.